The clone carrying this TCR beta chain was detected ten times or more. The study extracted total RNA from unfractionated whole blood. These data originate in a study of human T cells and chemical hapten exposure. This CDR3 comprises 15 residues. The V end lost 5 bases, the J end lost 1 base, and 12 bases lay between the germline ends. Per the germline V gene, CDR1 is SEHNR and CDR2 is FQNEAQ (reference sequence). TCRdb processed the 5' RACE reads anew with MiXCR; each CDR3 protein has one entry. The repertoire holds 120,000 to 150,000 distinct CDR3 sequences, with 4.1% as singletons. This receptor was obtained from a female donor in good health. The chain combines TRBV7-9 with TRBJ1-3; the D is unclear. This CDR3 reads CASSPLGISGNTIYF. The CDR3 nucleotides read TGTGCCAGCAGCCCCCTCGGAATTTCTGGAAACACCATATATTTT.